This is a list of T cell receptor beta chains from one sample in a study of blood T cell repertoires in COVID-19. Produced via immunoSEQ multiplex PCR; TCRdb's table is partial and in-frame only. Of around 110,000 clones listed, 60% to 85% were seen once; the top ten hold about 6.3%. The sequencing sample was made of peripheral blood. The receptors derive from a man older than 75 with COVID-19, enrolled during active disease. Each CDR3 is given with its conserved first and last residue. A D gene is named only where the DNA matches it firmly. The size entry is marked missing in some rows and otherwise reads once, few, many or a size class.

clone_size	d_call	v_call	j_call	cdr3_nt	cdr3_aa
.	.	TRBV2	TRBJ1-4	TGTGCCAGCAGTAGGGACACACCTAATGAAAAACTGTTTTTT	CASSRDTPNEKLFF
.	TRBD1	TRBV11-3	TRBJ2-7	TGTGCCAGCAGCTTAAACAGGGGCTCCTACGAGCAGTACTTC	CASSLNRGSYEQYF
.	TRBD1	TRBV5-1	TRBJ1-2	TGCGCCAGCAGCAAAGGGGACAGCCAGCACGGCTACACCTTC	CASSKGDSQHGYTF
.	.	TRBV7-8	TRBJ1-1	TGTGCCAGCAGTGCGGGACGGCTGAACACTGAAGCTTTCTTT	CASSAGRLNTEAFF
.	TRBD1	TRBV19	TRBJ1-5	TGTGCCAGTAGTCCTAGGACAGGTGGGGGGCCCCAGCATTTT	CASSPRTGGGPQHF
few	.	TRBV6-6	TRBJ1-3	TGTGCCAGCAGCGCGGATGGCTTTGGAAACACCATATATTTT	CASSADGFGNTIYF
.	.	TRBV21-1	TRBJ2-1	TGTGCCAGCAGCAAAGCGGCCGCGGGACTAGCGGGTGTTAGTAAGCAGTTCTTC	CASSKAAAGLAGVSKQFF
.	TRBD1	TRBV27	TRBJ2-7	TGTGCCAGCAGTGCCTGGGACAGTGCCTACGAGCAGTACTTC	CASSAWDSAYEQYF
.	TRBD1	TRBV19	TRBJ2-7	TGTGCCAGTAGTGCGGGACAGGGGTTCGAGCAGTACTTC	CASSAGQGFEQYF
few	.	TRBV24-1	TRBJ2-7	TGTGCCACCAGTGACTCGGATAGCGACCGGCAGTACTTC	CATSDSDSDRQYF
few	.	TRBV2	TRBJ2-3	TGTGCCAGCAGTACAACAGGGGGGGGTAGCACAGATACGCAGTATTTT	CASSTTGGGSTDTQYF
.	.	TRBV9	TRBJ1-2	TGTGCCAGCAGCCTACAGCGGGGGAACTATGGCTACACCTTC	CASSLQRGNYGYTF
.	TRBD2	TRBV4-2	TRBJ2-1	TGTGCCAGCAGCCAAAAGAGCGGGACTAGCCCTTACAATGAGCAGTTCTTC	CASSQKSGTSPYNEQFF
.	.	TRBV7-9	TRBJ2-3	TGTGCCAGCAGCTTAGTTTCTAGCGGCACAGATACGCAGTATTTT	CASSLVSSGTDTQYF
few	.	TRBV7-2	TRBJ2-7	TGTGCCAGCAGCTTAGCCAGGGTTCGCGAGCAGTACTTC	CASSLARVREQYF
.	.	TRBV28	TRBJ2-1	TGTGCCAGCAGTTTAAGCGGAGGGTCTTTTGAGCAGTTCTTC	CASSLSGGSFEQFF
once	TRBD2	TRBV6-4	TRBJ2-2	TGTGCCAGCAGTCTACTAGCGGGAGATTGGAGCAGCGGGGAGCTGTTTTTT	CASSLLAGDWSSGELFF
.	.	TRBV29-1	TRBJ1-2	TGCAGCGTTGTAGAGCGAAACTATGGCTACACCTTC	CSVVERNYGYTF
.	.	TRBV4-2	TRBJ1-2	TGTGCCAGCAGCCCTCCACAGGGTCTAGCTAACTATGGCTACACCTTC	CASSPPQGLANYGYTF
once	TRBD2	TRBV5-1	TRBJ2-1	TGCGCCAGCAGCTTGCGCGCCGGGAGGGGGGGGTTCTTC	CASSLRAGRGGFF
.	TRBD1	TRBV5-1	TRBJ1-3	TGCGCCAGCAGCTTTATAGACAGGGGGCCCGGAAACACCATATATTTT	CASSFIDRGPGNTIYF
.	.	TRBV27	TRBJ1-2	TGTGCCAGCAGAGATCAGGGGTGGGATGGCTACACCTTC	CASRDQGWDGYTF
.	.	TRBV4-2	TRBJ1-6	TGTGCCAGCAGCCTCGAACAGGGAGAACCCAATTCACCCCTCCACTTT	CASSLEQGEPNSPLHF
few	TRBD1	TRBV5-1	TRBJ1-2	TGCGCCAGCAGCTCCGACAGGGACTGGAACTATGGCTACACCTTC	CASSSDRDWNYGYTF
once	TRBD2	TRBV12-3/TRBV12-4	TRBJ2-1	TGTGCCAGCAGCCCCAGCGGGATTGAGCAGTTCTTC	CASSPSGIEQFF
.	TRBD2	TRBV7-3	TRBJ2-6	TGTGCCAGCAGCTTAGGTCAGGGAGGGGCGGCTGGGGCCAACGTCCTGACTTTC	CASSLGQGGAAGANVLTF
.	TRBD1	TRBV27	TRBJ2-2	TGTGCCAGCAGTGTGGGACAGGGGGTTACCGGGGAGCTGTTTTTT	CASSVGQGVTGELFF
few	.	TRBV5-8	TRBJ1-4	TGTGCCAGCAGCTTGGGACAGAGTGGAGCTGAAAAACTGTTTTTT	CASSLGQSGAEKLFF
.	TRBD2	TRBV7-2	TRBJ2-7	TGTGCCAGCAGCTTAGGCGGCATAGCGGGAGTGAGTGAGCAGTACTTC	CASSLGGIAGVSEQYF
.	.	TRBV28	TRBJ1-2	.	CASQTWGQGALVF
.	TRBD1	TRBV6-2/TRBV6-3	TRBJ1-1	TGTGCCAGCAGTAAAATACAGGGGGCGGGGACTGAAGCTTTCTTT	CASSKIQGAGTEAFF
few	.	TRBV6-5	TRBJ1-2	TGTGCCAGCAGTTACCGGGAATCTCTTCGTGGCTACACCTTC	CASSYRESLRGYTF
.	TRBD2	TRBV5-4	TRBJ2-2	TGTGCCAGCAGCCCACTAGCGGGAGTCGTTGGCGGGGAGCTGTTTTTT	CASSPLAGVVGGELFF
.	.	TRBV24-1	TRBJ2-1	TGTGCCACCAGTGATTTGGTCGATGAGCAGTTCTTC	CATSDLVDEQFF
.	.	TRBV2	TRBJ1-6	TGTGCCAGCAGTGACAGGATGTCCTATAATTCACCCCTCCACTTT	CASSDRMSYNSPLHF
.	.	TRBV5-1	TRBJ1-3	TGCGCCAGCAGCTTGACGATCGGAACAGGGCACCCTGGAAACACCATATATTTT	CASSLTIGTGHPGNTIYF
.	.	TRBV4-2	TRBJ2-7	TGTGCCAGCAGCCAAGGGGATAGCGGTCCCTACGAGCAGTACTTC	CASSQGDSGPYEQYF
.	TRBD2	TRBV9	TRBJ2-1	TGTGCCAGCAGCGTAGCTTTTCTAGCGGGAGTTTTTGAGCAGTTCTTC	CASSVAFLAGVFEQFF
.	TRBD1	TRBV7-2	TRBJ1-5	TGTGCCAGCAGCTGGGACAGGGGGCAGCCCCAGCATTTT	CASSWDRGQPQHF
.	.	TRBV19	TRBJ1-3	TGTGCCAGTAGTATACAGGGCTACTCTGGAAACACCATATATTTT	CASSIQGYSGNTIYF
.	.	TRBV10-3	TRBJ2-7	TGTGCCATCAGTGGGGCTGGGGACTCCCTCTCCTACGAGCAGTACTTC	CAISGAGDSLSYEQYF
few	TRBD2	TRBV18	TRBJ2-1	TGTGCCAGCTCACGAGCGGGGAGGGTGACCTACAATGAGCAGTTCTTC	CASSRAGRVTYNEQFF
.	.	TRBV5-1	TRBJ1-6	TGCGCCAGCAGCCCCGGTGATACTAATAATTCACCCCTCCACTTT	CASSPGDTNNSPLHF
.	TRBD1	TRBV14	TRBJ1-6	TGTGCCAGCAGCCCACTGACAGGGCCTAATTCACCCCTCCACTTT	CASSPLTGPNSPLHF
.	.	TRBV19	TRBJ1-1	TGTGCCAGTAGTATCCCAGGGTTGGACACTGAAGCTTTCTTT	CASSIPGLDTEAFF
.	.	TRBV28	TRBJ2-5	TGTGCCAGCAAAAGCGGAGAGACCCAGTACTTC	CASKSGETQYF
.	.	TRBV6-6	TRBJ2-5	TGTGCCAGCAGTGATATAGCTGGTTTCGAAGAGACCCAGTACTTC	CASSDIAGFEETQYF
.	.	TRBV28	TRBJ1-2	TGTGCCAGCAGTACGGGACATCCTAACTATGGCTACACCTTC	CASSTGHPNYGYTF
.	TRBD1	TRBV7-2	TRBJ1-1	TGTGCCAGCAGCTTTCTCACAGGGGGCCACACTGAAGCTTTCTTT	CASSFLTGGHTEAFF
.	.	TRBV10-1	TRBJ1-1	TGCGCCAGCAGTGAGTCTGGGACAAAGAACACTGAAGCTTTCTTT	CASSESGTKNTEAFF
.	.	TRBV28	TRBJ2-1	TGTGCCAGCAGTTTGGACGGGAGTGGCAATGAGCAGTTCTTC	CASSLDGSGNEQFF
.	.	TRBV2	TRBJ1-2	TGTGCCAGCGATGAGTTAAACTATGGCTACACCTTC	CASDELNYGYTF
.	.	TRBV2	TRBJ1-2	TGTGCCAGCAGTCCGGGACGGAGGGCGGATGGCTACACCTTC	CASSPGRRADGYTF
.	.	TRBV21-1	TRBJ1-1	TGTGCCAGCAGCAAAGTCTTCGGGGGGAGAGGTGAAGCTTTCTTT	CASSKVFGGRGEAFF